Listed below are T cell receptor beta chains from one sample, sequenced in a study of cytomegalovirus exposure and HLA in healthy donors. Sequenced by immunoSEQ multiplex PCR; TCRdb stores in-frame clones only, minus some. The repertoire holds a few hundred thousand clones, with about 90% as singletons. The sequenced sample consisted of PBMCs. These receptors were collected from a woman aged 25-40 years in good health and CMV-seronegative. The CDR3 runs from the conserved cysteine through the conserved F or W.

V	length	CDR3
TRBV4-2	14	CASSQQRKNNEQFF
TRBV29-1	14	CSVTDRGITDTQYF
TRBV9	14	CASSVGVGEYEQYF
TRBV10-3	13	CAISESTVSEQYF
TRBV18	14	CASSPPDRWETQYF
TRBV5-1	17	CASSPDPGTGNNEKLFF
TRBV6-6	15	CASSPPRAASYEQYF
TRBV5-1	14	CASSLVGEIDEQFF
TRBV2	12	CASSGAGGELFF
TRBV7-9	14	CASSLDRAYNEQFF
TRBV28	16	CASPPGGAPLAYEQYF
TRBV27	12	CASSPYTGELFF
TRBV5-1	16	CASSLGSGLGTDTQYF
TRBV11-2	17	CASSPGNLMGGTDTQYF
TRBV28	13	CASSRDRADSLFF
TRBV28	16	CASSWPGQSGSYEQYF
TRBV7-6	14	CARSGTAEKGELFF
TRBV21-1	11	CASSKKYEQYF
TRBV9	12	CASTGRTNEQFF
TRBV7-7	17	CASSFGTSGPAIETQYF
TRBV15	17	CATSRDITGGGSGEQFF
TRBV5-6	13	CASSRDSNQPQHF
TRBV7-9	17	CASSFYRASGNDNEQFF
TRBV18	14	CASSPRASNEKLFF
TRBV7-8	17	CASSLAKTGKASNEQFF
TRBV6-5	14	CASSPGQYQETQYF